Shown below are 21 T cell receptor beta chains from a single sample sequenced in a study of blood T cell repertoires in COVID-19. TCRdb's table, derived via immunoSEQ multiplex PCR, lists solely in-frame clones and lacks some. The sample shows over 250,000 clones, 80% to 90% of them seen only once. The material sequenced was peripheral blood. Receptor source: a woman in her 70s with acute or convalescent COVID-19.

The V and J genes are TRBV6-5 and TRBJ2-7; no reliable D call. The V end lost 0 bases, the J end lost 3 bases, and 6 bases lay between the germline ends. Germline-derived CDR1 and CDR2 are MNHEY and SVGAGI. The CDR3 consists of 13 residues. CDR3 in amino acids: CASSYSNSYEQYF. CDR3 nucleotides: TGTGCCAGCAGTTACTCGAACAGCTACGAGCAGTACTTC.

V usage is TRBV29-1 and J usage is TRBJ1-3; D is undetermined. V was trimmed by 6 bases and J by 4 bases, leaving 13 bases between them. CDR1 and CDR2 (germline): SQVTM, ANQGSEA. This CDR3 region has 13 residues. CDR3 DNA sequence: TGCAGCGTAAACCTCGCTGGCGGAAACACCATATATTTT. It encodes CSVNLAGGNTIYF.

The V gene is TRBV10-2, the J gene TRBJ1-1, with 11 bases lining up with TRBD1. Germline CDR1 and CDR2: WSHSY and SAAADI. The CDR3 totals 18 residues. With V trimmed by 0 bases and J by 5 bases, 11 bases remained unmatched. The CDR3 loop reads CASSESGTGGIGRTEAFF. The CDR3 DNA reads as TGCGCCAGCAGTGAGTCTGGGACAGGGGGGATCGGAAGGACTGAAGCTTTCTTT.

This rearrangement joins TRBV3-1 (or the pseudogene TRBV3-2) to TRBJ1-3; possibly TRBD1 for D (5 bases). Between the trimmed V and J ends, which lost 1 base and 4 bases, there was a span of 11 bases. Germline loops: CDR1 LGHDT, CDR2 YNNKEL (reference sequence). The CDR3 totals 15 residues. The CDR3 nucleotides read TGTGCCAGCAGCCAAGTTGACAGCCCGGGAAACACCATATATTTT. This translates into CASSQVDSPGNTIYF.

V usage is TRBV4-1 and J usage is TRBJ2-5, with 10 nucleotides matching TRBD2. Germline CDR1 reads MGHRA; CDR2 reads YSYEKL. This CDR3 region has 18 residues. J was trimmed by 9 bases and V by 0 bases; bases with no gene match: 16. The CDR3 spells CASSQEKWTAGGMWAQYF. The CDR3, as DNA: TGCGCCAGCAGCCAAGAGAAGTGGACAGCGGGGGGGATGTGGGCCCAGTACTTC.

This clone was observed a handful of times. CDR3 residues: CASRRDRAGQPQHF. In DNA form, the CDR3 reads TGTGCCAGCAGGAGGGACAGGGCGGGTCAGCCCCAGCATTTT. J is TRBJ1-5 and V is TRBV28; the match to TRBD1 covers 9 bases. The CDR3 covers 14 residues. Germline V gene lookup returns CDR1 MDHEN and CDR2 SYDVKM. Germline trimming cut 6 bases from V and 6 bases from J; bases unmatched to any gene: 6.

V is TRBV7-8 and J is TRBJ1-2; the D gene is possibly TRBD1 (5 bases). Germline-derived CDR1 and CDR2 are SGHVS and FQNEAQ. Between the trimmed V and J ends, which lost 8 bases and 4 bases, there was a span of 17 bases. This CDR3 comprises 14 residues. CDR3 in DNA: TGTGCCAGCGCCTTAAACCGAGACAGCTATGGCTACACCTTC. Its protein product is CASALNRDSYGYTF.

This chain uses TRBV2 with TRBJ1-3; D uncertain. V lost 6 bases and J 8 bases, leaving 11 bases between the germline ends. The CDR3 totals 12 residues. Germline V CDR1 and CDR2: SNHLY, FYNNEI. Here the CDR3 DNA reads TGTGCCAGCAGCCAACTTCGGGACACCATATATTTT. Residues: CASSQLRDTIYF.

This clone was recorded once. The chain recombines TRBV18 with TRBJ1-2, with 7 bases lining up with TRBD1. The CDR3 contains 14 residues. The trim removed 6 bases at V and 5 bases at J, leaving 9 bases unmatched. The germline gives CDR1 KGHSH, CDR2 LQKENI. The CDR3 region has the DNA TGTGCCAGCTCGACCACGGGACAGATATATGGCTACACCTTC. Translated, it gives CASSTTGQIYGYTF.

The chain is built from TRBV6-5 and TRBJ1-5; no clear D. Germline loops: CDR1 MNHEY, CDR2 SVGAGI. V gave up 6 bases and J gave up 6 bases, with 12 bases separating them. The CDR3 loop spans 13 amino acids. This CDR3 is CASSYRGSQPQHF. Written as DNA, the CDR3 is TGTGCCAGCAGCTATCGGGGAAGTCAGCCCCAGCATTTT.

CDR3 region: CASSTRGADAFF. CDR3 bases: TGCGCCAGCAGCACCAGGGGCGCGGATGCTTTCTTT. The J gene is TRBJ1-1, the V gene TRBV5-1, with TRBD1 as a possible D gene (6 bases). Germline CDR1 and CDR2: SGHRS and YFSETQ. There are 12 residues in the CDR3. V was pared by 4 bases and J by 11 bases, with 15 bases between.

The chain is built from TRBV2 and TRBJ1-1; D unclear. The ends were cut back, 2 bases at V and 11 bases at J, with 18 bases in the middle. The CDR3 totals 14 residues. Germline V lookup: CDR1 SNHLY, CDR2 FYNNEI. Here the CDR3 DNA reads TGTGCCAGCAGTGAAAATATGATGGGCAGAATGGCTTTCTTT. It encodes CASSENMMGRMAFF.

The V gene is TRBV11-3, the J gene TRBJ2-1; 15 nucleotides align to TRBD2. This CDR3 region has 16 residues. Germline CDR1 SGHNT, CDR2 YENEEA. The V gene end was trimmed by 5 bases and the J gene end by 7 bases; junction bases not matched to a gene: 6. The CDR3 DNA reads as TGTGCCAGCAGCCCCCGGACTAGCGGGGGGGTAAATGAGCAGTTCTTC. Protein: CASSPRTSGGVNEQFF.

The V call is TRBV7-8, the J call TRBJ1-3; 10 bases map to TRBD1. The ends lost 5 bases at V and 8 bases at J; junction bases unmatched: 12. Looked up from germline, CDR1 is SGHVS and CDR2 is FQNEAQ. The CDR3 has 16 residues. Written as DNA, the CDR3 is TGTGCCAGCAGCCCCCTCGAAGGGACAGGGGAGGACACCATATATTTT. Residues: CASSPLEGTGEDTIYF.

This CDR3 reads CASSLSGAGELFF. The DNA for the CDR3 is TGCGCCAGCAGTCTCTCGGGGGCCGGGGAGCTGTTTTTT. The chain combines TRBV10-1 with TRBJ2-2, with D tentatively TRBD2 (6 bases). V lost 5 bases and J lost 6, with 10 bases in between. Germline CDR1 is WNHNN and CDR2 is SYGVQD (reference sequence). This CDR3 has 13 residues.

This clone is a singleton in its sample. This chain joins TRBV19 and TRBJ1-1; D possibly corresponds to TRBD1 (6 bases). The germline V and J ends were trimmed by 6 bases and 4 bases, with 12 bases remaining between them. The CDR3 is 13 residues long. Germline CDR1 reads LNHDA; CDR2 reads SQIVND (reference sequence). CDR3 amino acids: CASRVTGFTEAFF. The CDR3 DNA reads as TGTGCCAGTAGGGTGACAGGTTTCACTGAAGCTTTCTTT.

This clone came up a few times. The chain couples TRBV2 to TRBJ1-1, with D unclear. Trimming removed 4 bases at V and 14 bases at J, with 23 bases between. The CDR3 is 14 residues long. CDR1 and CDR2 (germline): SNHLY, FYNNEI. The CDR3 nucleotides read TGTGCCAGCAGTGCTACCAGGACTACGACGACCCACTTCTTT. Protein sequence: CASSATRTTTTHFF.

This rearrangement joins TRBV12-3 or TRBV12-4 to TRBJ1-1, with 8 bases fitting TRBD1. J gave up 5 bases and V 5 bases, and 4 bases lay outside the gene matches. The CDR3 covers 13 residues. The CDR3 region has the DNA TGTGCCAGCAGTCGAAGGACAGGGACTGAAGCTTTCTTT. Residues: CASSRRTGTEAFF.

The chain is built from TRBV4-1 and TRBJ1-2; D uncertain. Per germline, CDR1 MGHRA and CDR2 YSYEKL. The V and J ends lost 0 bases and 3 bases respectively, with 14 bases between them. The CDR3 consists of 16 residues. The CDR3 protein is CASSQEWIGRDYGYTF. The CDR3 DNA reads TGCGCCAGCAGCCAAGAATGGATCGGCCGGGACTATGGCTACACCTTC.

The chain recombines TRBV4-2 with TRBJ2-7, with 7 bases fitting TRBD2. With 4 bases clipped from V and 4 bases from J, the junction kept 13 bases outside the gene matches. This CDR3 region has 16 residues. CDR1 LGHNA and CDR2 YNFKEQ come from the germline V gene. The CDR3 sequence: CASSPSLGRSFYEQYF. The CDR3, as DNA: TGTGCCAGCAGCCCAAGTCTCGGGAGGTCTTTTTACGAGCAGTACTTC.

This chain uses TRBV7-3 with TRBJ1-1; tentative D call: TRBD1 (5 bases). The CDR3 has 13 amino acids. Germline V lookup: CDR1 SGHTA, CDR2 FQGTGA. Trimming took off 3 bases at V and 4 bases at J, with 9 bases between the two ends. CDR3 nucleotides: TGTGCCAGCAGCTTTCGGGGGGGCACTGAAGCTTTCTTT. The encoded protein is CASSFRGGTEAFF. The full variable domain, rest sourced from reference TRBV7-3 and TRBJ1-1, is GAGVSQTPSNKVTEKGKYVELRCDPISGHTALYWYRQSLGQGPEFLIYFQGTGAADDSGLPNDRFFAVRPEGSVSTLKIQRTERGDSAVYLCASSFRGGTEAFFGQGTRLTVV.